This T cell receptor (beta chain) emerged from a study of blood T cell repertoires in COVID-19. Across the study: The United States, Italy and Spain supplied acute and convalescent COVID-19 samples.

Trimming took 3 bases from V and 1 from J; bases not matched to a gene: 1. This CDR3 is built from 13 residues. CDR1 is SQVTM, CDR2 ANQGSEA, per germline. Clones were read by immunoSEQ multiplex PCR, and TCRdb kept only the in-frame ones, dropping some. Altogether about 490,000 clones are present, 75% to 90% being singletons, with the ten largest covering roughly 3.1%. For this clone: The same CDR3 arises from other DNA sequences in this sample as well.

The source of this sequence is a human donor in a cohort sampled during active COVID-19. The sample consisted of peripheral blood. The J gene is TRBJ2-3, the V gene TRBV29-1; 7 bases agree with TRBD1. The CDR3 bases are TGCAGCGTTGACGACAGGGGCACAGATACGCAGTATTTT. Amino acids: CSVDDRGTDTQYF.